These T cell receptor beta chains were read from a single sample in a study of T cell responses to AZD1222 COVID-19 vaccine. Method: immunoSEQ multiplex PCR; TCRdb's copy keeps in-frame clones and lacks some. The data contain 180,000 or so clones, 88% of them seen just once; the ten biggest clones take up approximately 8%. The sample here was peripheral blood, taken on day 0 of AZD1222 vaccination. Receptors were obtained from an adult in good health. Each CDR3 is given with its conserved first and last residue. The order of the fields is D gene, J gene, clone size, V gene, CDR3 DNA, CDR3 protein. A D gene is named only where the DNA matches it firmly. A row's size may be missing; if present it is once, few, many or a size class.

TRBD1	TRBJ2-1	.	TRBV7-6	TGTGCCAGCAGCTTAGCGGGACAGGGGGGATACAATGAGCAGTTCTTC	CASSLAGQGGYNEQFF
.	TRBJ1-5	.	TRBV5-8	TGTGCCAGCAGCTGGGTGGACAATTATAGCAATCAGCCCCAGCATTTT	CASSWVDNYSNQPQHF
.	TRBJ2-7	.	TRBV12-3/TRBV12-4	TGTGCCAGCAGCCCTGATATCTACGAGCAGTACTTC	CASSPDIYEQYF
.	TRBJ1-2	.	TRBV28	TGTGCCAGCAGTTTGCAGATAAACTATGGCTACACCTTC	CASSLQINYGYTF
.	TRBJ2-5	.	TRBV15	TGTGCCACCAGCAGAGAATCAGGGAACCAAGAGACCCAGTACTTC	CATSRESGNQETQYF
.	TRBJ1-1	.	TRBV3-1/TRBV3-2	TGTGCCAGCAGGTGGGCGGAAGGGAACACTGAAGCTTTCTTT	CASRWAEGNTEAFF
.	TRBJ1-3	.	TRBV5-1	TGCGCCAGCAGCTTGTTCCCGGACAATCAGGCCAGCCCAGGAAACACCATATATTTT	CASSLFPDNQASPGNTIYF
.	TRBJ2-7	.	TRBV2	TGTGCCAGCAGTGAACAGGCGGTGACCTACGAGCAGTACTTC	CASSEQAVTYEQYF
.	TRBJ2-3	.	TRBV30	TGTGCCTGGGGACGATCTCTTAGCACAGATACGCAGTATTTT	CAWGRSLSTDTQYF
TRBD1	TRBJ1-6	.	TRBV7-6	TGTGCCAGCAGCTTAGAGGGGACAGGGAGGGGTAATTCACCCCTCCACTTT	CASSLEGTGRGNSPLHF
.	TRBJ1-4	.	TRBV5-1	TGCGCCAGTGGACGGTCAACTAATGAAAAACTGTTTTTT	CASGRSTNEKLFF
.	TRBJ1-2	.	TRBV12-3/TRBV12-4	TGTGCCAGCAGTTTCGGCAGCTATGGCTACACCTTC	CASSFGSYGYTF
.	TRBJ1-2	.	TRBV6-2/TRBV6-3	TGTGCCAGCAGTTACCCGGTCGGACAGACCGCCTTC	CASSYPVGQTAF
.	TRBJ2-1	.	TRBV5-1	TGCGCCAGCAGCTCCCGGGACTCGGGGAATGAGCAGTTCTTC	CASSSRDSGNEQFF
.	TRBJ2-3	.	TRBV4-1	TGCGCCAGCAGCCCGCCCTCCGGAAGGATCGAACGCACAGATACGCAGTATTTT	CASSPPSGRIERTDTQYF
.	TRBJ2-1	few	TRBV4-2	TGTGCCAGCAGCCAAAGACTAGACTCCTACAATGAGCAGTTCTTC	CASSQRLDSYNEQFF
.	TRBJ2-1	.	TRBV5-1	TGCGCCAGCAGCTCACCTCACGACAGACCCTTGGAGCAGTTCTTC	CASSSPHDRPLEQFF
.	TRBJ2-5	.	TRBV2	TGTGCCAGCAGTAAGTTACAGGGAGAGACCCAGTACTTC	CASSKLQGETQYF
.	TRBJ1-1	.	TRBV9	TGTGCCAGCAGCGTAGGATGGGGGCTCGGCACTGAAGCTTTCTTT	CASSVGWGLGTEAFF
TRBD1	TRBJ1-6	once	TRBV5-6	TGTGCCAGCAGCCCAGGACAGGGACATAATTCACCCCTCCACTTT	CASSPGQGHNSPLHF
.	TRBJ2-3	.	TRBV10-3	TGTGCCATCAGTGAGTCGATAGTGGACAGCACAGATACGCAGTATTTT	CAISESIVDSTDTQYF
TRBD2	TRBJ2-3	.	TRBV5-1	TGCGCCAGCAGCCCGGGACTACCCACAGATACGCAGTATTTT	CASSPGLPTDTQYF